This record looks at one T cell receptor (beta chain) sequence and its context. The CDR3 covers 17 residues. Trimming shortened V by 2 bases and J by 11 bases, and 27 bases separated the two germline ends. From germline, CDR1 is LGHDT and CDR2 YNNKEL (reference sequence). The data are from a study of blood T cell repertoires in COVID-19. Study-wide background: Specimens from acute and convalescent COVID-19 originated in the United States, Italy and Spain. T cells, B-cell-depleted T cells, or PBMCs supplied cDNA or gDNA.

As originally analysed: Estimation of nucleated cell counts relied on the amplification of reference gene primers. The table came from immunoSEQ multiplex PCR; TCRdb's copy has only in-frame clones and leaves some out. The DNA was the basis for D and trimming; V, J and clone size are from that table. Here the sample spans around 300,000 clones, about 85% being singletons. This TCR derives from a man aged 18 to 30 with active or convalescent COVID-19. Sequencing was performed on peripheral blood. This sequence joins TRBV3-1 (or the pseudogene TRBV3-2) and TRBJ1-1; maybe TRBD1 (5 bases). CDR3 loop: CASSQSSPGRRALAAFF. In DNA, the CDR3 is TGTGCCAGCAGCCAAAGTTCGCCGGGACGGAGGGCCTTGGCGGCTTTCTTT.